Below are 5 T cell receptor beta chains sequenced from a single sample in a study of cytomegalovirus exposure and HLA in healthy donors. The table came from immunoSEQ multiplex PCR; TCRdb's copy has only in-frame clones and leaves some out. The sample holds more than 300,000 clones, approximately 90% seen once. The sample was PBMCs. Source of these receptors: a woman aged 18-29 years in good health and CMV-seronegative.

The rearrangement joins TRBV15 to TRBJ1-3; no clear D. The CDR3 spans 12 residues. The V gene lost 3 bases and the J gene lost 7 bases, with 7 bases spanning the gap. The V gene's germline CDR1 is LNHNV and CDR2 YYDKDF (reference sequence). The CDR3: CATSRGGNTIYF. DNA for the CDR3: TGTGCCACCAGCAGGGGAGGGAACACCATATATTTT. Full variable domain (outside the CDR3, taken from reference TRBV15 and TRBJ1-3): DAMVIQNPRYQVTQFGKPVTLSCSQTLNHNVMYWYQQKSSQAPKLLFHYYDKDFNNEADTPDNFQSRRPNTSFCFLDIRSPGLGDTAMYLCATSRGGNTIYFGEGSWLTVV.

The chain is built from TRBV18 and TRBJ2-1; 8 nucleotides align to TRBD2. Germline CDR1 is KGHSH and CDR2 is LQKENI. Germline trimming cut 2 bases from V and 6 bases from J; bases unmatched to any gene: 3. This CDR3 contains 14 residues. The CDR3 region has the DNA TGTGCCAGCTCACCAATTCGGGAGGGCAATGAGCAGTTCTTC. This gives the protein CASSPIREGNEQFF.

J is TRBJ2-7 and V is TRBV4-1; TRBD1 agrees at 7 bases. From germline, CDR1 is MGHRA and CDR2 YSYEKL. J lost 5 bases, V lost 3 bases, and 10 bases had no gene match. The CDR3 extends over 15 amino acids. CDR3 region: CASSHSRQGADEQYF. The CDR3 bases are TGCGCCAGCAGCCATTCCAGACAGGGCGCCGACGAGCAGTACTTC.

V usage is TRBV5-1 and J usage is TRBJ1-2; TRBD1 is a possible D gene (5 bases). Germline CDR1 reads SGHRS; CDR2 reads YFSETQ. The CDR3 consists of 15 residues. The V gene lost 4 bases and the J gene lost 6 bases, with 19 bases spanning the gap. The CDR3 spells CASSQSLITGDGYTF. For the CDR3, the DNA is TGCGCCAGCAGCCAGAGCCTTATAACAGGCGATGGCTACACCTTC.

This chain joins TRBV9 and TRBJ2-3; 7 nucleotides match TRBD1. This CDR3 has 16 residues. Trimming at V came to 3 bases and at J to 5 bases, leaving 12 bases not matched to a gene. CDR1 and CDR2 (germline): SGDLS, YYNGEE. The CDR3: CASSEGVGTVKDTQYF. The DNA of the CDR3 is TGTGCCAGCAGCGAAGGGGTAGGGACAGTCAAAGATACGCAGTATTTT.